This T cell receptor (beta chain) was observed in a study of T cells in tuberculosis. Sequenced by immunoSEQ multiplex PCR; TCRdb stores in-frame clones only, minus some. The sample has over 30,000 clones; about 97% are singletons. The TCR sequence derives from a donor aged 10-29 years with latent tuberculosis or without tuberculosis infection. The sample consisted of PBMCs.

CDR3 amino acids: CASSSQGATQYF. In DNA, the CDR3 is TGTGCCAGCAGCTCACAGGGAGCAACGCAGTATTTT. The rearrangement uses TRBV11-3 and TRBJ2-3; TRBD1 might be the D (6 bases). The V and J ends lost 4 bases and 9 bases respectively, with 11 bases between them. Germline loops: CDR1 SGHNT, CDR2 YENEEA. The CDR3 contains 12 residues.